This is a list of T cell receptor beta chains from one sample in a study of blood T cell repertoires in COVID-19. The method was immunoSEQ multiplex PCR; TCRdb's version includes in-frame clones alone and lacks a portion of them. The table lists hundreds of thousands of clones, roughly 90% of them singletons, with about 3% in the top ten. The sequenced material came from peripheral blood. These receptors all stem from a woman in her thirties with COVID-19, enrolled during active disease. Both conserved end residues are part of each CDR3. A D gene is named only where the DNA matches it firmly. Clone size is shown for a subset of rows, as once, few, many or a class of expanded clone.

>TRBJ2-7|TRBV5-8|TRBD1|NA
TGTGCCAGCAGCTCAGGGACAGAAGTCTACGAGCAGTACTTC
CASSSGTEVYEQYF
>TRBJ2-7|TRBV5-4|TRBD2|few
TGTGCCAGCAGCTCGCCGGGACTAGCGGGGCCCTCGAGCTCCTACGAGCAGTACTTC
CASSSPGLAGPSSSYEQYF
>TRBJ1-1|TRBV7-6|NA|once
TGTGCCAGCAGCCCGGGACTCCAGAACACTGAAGCTTTCTTT
CASSPGLQNTEAFF
>TRBJ2-2|TRBV2|NA|NA
TGTGCCAGCAGTGAAACCCGACAGTATACCGGGGAGCTGTTTTTT
CASSETRQYTGELFF
>TRBJ2-2|TRBV15|TRBD2|NA
TGTGCCACCAGCAGAGAGTCTAGCGGCACCGGGGAGCTGTTTTTT
CATSRESSGTGELFF
>TRBJ2-3|TRBV2|TRBD2|NA
TGTGCCAGCAGCGACGAGACTAGCGGGGGGTTACACACAGATACGCAGTATTTT
CASSDETSGGLHTDTQYF
>TRBJ2-7|TRBV12-3/TRBV12-4|NA|NA
TGTGCCAGCAGTTTTGACGGAGTTGCTCACTTC
CASSFDGVAHF
>TRBJ1-2|TRBV5-1|NA|NA
TGCGCCAGCAGCCCCGACGGGGATTTTGGCTACACCTTC
CASSPDGDFGYTF
>TRBJ1-4|TRBV4-3|NA|NA
TGCGCCAGCAGCCACGAGCTCACTAATGAAAAACTGTTTTTT
CASSHELTNEKLFF
>TRBJ2-5|TRBV29-1|TRBD2|NA
TGCAGCGTTGGGTCAGCTAGCGGACTAGGGGAGACCCAGTACTTC
CSVGSASGLGETQYF